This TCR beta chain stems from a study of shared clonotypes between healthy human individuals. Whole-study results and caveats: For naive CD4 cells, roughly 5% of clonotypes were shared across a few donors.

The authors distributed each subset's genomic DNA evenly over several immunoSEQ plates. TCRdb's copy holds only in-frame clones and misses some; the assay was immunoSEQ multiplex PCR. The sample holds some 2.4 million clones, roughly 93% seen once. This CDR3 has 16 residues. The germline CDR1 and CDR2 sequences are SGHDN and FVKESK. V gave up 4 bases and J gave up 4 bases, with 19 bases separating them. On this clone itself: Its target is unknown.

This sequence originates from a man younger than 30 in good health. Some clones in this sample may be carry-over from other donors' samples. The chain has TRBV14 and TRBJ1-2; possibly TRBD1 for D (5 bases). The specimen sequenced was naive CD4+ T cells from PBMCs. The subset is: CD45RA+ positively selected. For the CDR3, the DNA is TGTGCCAGCAGCCCGGGTGGGGCTGGAGTCGCCTATGGCTACACCTTC. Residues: CASSPGGAGVAYGYTF.